This TCR beta chain is drawn from a study of blood T cell repertoires in COVID-19. The CDR3 has 14 residues. Between the trimmed V and J ends, which lost 5 bases and 3 bases, there was a span of 11 bases. CDR1 and CDR2 from the germline V gene are SNHLY and FYNNEI. Original handling: Reference gene primers were amplified, and this amplification served to estimate nucleated cell counts. Libraries were prepared by immunoSEQ multiplex PCR; TCRdb keeps only in-frame clonotypes and omits some of them. That table is the source of V, J and clone size, and D and trimming were worked out from the DNA. The sample shows fewer than 90,000 clones, roughly 86% of them seen only once.

The rearrangement uses TRBV2 and TRBJ1-5; maybe TRBD1 (6 bases). This TCR was recovered from a man between 65 and 85 years old with active COVID-19. The sequenced material came from peripheral blood. CDR3 amino acids: CASSTTGFNQPQHF. For the CDR3, the DNA is TGTGCCAGCAGTACGACAGGCTTCAATCAGCCCCAGCATTTT. Looking up the rest from reference TRBV2 and TRBJ1-5 gives the full variable domain: EPEVTQTPSHQVTQMGQEVILRCVPISNHLYFYWYRQILGQKVEFLVSFYNNEISEKSEIFDDQFSVERPDGSNFTLKIRSTKLEDSAMYFCASSTTGFNQPQHFGDGTRLSIL.